The rows below give T cell receptor beta chains drawn from one sample of a study of blood T cells in healthy people across ages. TCRdb recomputed calls from the 5' RACE reads with MiXCR, one row per CDR3 protein. The data hold about 900,000 distinct CDR3 sequences, with around 46% observed a single time. Sample: blood. The receptors originated from a man younger than 40 in good health. Both conserved end residues are part of each CDR3. A D gene is named only where the DNA matches it firmly. Some rows mark clone size as missing; the rest say once, few, many or name a class of expanded clone.

D	V	J	size	CDR3
.	TRBV3-1	TRBJ2-1	.	CASSQDNSGSKNEQFF
.	TRBV7-8	TRBJ2-5	few	CASSPLDYPQETQYF
.	TRBV7-8	TRBJ2-3	.	CASSTDSSTSTDTQYF
.	TRBV7-9	TRBJ1-4	.	CASSSRRFGATNENLFF
.	TRBV10-3	TRBJ1-5	.	CAIRDSRNSNQPQHF
.	TRBV10-3	TRBJ2-2	few	CAISHGSDTGELFF
TRBD2	TRBV6-5	TRBJ2-3	.	CASRLAGPSTDTQYF
.	TRBV9	TRBJ2-3	few	CASSPPGGFADTQYF
TRBD1	TRBV6-2/TRBV6-3	TRBJ1-2	.	CASGRQGAYGYTF
.	TRBV15	TRBJ2-4	.	CATRSGDSLNIQYF
.	TRBV21-1	TRBJ1-5	.	CASNRDRGTQPQHF
TRBD2	TRBV2	TRBJ2-1	.	CASSELAGGRNEQFF
.	TRBV4-1	TRBJ2-2	few	CASSQDYRGELFF
TRBD1	TRBV7-2	TRBJ2-7	.	CASSHQSGTGVNEQYF
.	TRBV6-2/TRBV6-3	TRBJ1-4	.	CASSYGTGKLFF
TRBD1	TRBV24-1	.	once	CATSEAQGAHSYEQYF
.	TRBV7-2	TRBJ2-3	.	CASSRSGYTQYF
.	TRBV20-1	TRBJ2-3	.	CSARDSYGGSTTDTQYF
TRBD1	TRBV27	TRBJ1-2	few	CASSRTGQSYGYTF
TRBD2	TRBV29-1	TRBJ2-7	many	CSASKTSGAYEQYF
TRBD2	TRBV4-1	TRBJ2-3	.	CASSQDGTSGGGRYTQYF
.	TRBV7-2	TRBJ1-4	.	CASSLKGQSYEKLFF